This TCR beta chain comes out of a study of response to subunit inactivated influenza vaccine (dated by TCRdb to the late 2010s). About the investigation overall: To follow how T cells responded to a trivalent subunit inactivated influenza vaccine, the researchers relied on deep quantitative profiling of the T cell receptor repertoire.

This clonotype was counted between two and nine times. It has no known antigen specificity. The sample holds no much larger clone one base away, and base qualities are not on file. To prepare the library, RT-PCR was applied. The instrument was an Illumina HiSeq 2500. TCRdb ran its own pipeline on the public reads, namely fastp trimming at Q25 and MiXCR clone calling, and kept in-frame beta chains. Each entry is one CDR3 protein sequence, shown with its most common DNA and genes. The sample table shows more than 550,000 distinct CDR3 sequences, and about 11% are seen once. The ten most abundant clones make up approximately 10% of the sample. General findings and caveats noted by the study authors: The authors suggested that each seasonal influenza vaccination may recruit only a limited number of new T cells.

Trimming takes 7 bases off V and 1 base off J; junction bases not matched to a gene: 6. The CDR3 sequence holds 15 residues, the cysteine and phenylalanine included. Solely the CDR3 DNA is kept, with 45 bases framed from the first base. The germline V gene specifies MNHNS as CDR1 and SASEGT as CDR2. This clonotype originated in a man aged 50 to 59 who received an inactivated influenza vaccine. Donor details come from another sample of the same person, matched by shared clones. The sequence links TRBV6-1 to TRBJ1-5, and 8 bases in between align with TRBD1. Source: PBMCs from blood, taken on the day of vaccination. The CDR3 protein is CASTGQGPSNQPQHF. The sequenced DNA is TGTGCCAGCACCGGACAGGGTCCCAGCAATCAGCCCCAGCATTTT.